One and the same sample provided the 19 T cell receptor beta chains below, sequenced in a study of blood T cell repertoires in COVID-19 (dated by TCRdb to 2018 to 2021). Library preparation was by the immunoSEQ multiplex PCR assay. Here the immuneACCESS table is served through TCRdb, limited to in-frame sequences with V and J called. Missing clones are a known gap in these copies; in checked studies unresolved V genes cover under half, and the rest lacks a known reason. The table for this sample lists roughly 100,000 clones; 86% of them were counted only once. The top ten clones comprise 1.5% to 2% of the sample. Sample: peripheral blood. Source of these receptors: a man older than 75 with acute or convalescent COVID-19.

The chain is built from TRBV24-1 and TRBJ2-1, with a possible D match to TRBD2 (5 bases). V lost 5 bases, J lost 9 bases, and 10 bases lay in between. Germline CDR1 KGHDR, CDR2 SFDVKD. This CDR3 has 12 residues. In DNA, the CDR3 is TGTGCCACCAGTGCGGAGGCGGGTGAGCAGTTCTTC. This encodes CATSAEAGEQFF.

This rearrangement joins TRBV19 to TRBJ2-1, with TRBD1 matching 7 bases. The germline CDR1 and CDR2 sequences are LNHDA and SQIVND (reference sequence). The V and J ends lost 5 bases and 0 bases, in that order; junction bases with no gene match: 1. CDR3 size: 14 residues. For the CDR3, the DNA is TGTGCCAGTAGTTGGGACAGCTCCTACAATGAGCAGTTCTTC. Translation: CASSWDSSYNEQFF. Supplemented by reference TRBV19 and TRBJ2-1, the full variable domain reads DGGITQSPKYLFRKEGQNVTLSCEQNLNHDAMYWYRQDPGQGLRLIYYSQIVNDFQKGDIAEGYSVSREKKESFPLTVTSAQKNPTAFYLCASSWDSSYNEQFFGPGTRLTVL.

The V and J genes are TRBV5-1 and TRBJ2-7, with 10 bases lining up with TRBD2. After removal of 0 bases from V and 0 bases from J, the junction contained 3 bases not matched to a gene. This CDR3 is built from 16 residues. The germline V gene has CDR1 SGHRS and CDR2 YFSETQ. This CDR3 reads CASSLEPSGSSYEQYF. In nucleotides, the CDR3 is TGCGCCAGCAGCTTGGAACCTAGCGGGAGCTCCTACGAGCAGTACTTC.

This chain connects TRBV9 to TRBJ1-1; 9 positions match TRBD1. The CDR3 is 15 amino acids. Germline V CDR1 and CDR2: SGDLS, YYNGEE. Unmatched junction bases numbered 13, after V lost 2 bases and J lost 11 bases. The CDR3 region has the DNA TGTGCCAGCAGCGTGGGGGACAGGGAGTCAAGCGAGGCTTTCTTT. It is translated as CASSVGDRESSEAFF.

The genes are TRBV5-3 and TRBJ2-1; 7 nucleotides line up with TRBD2. TRBV5-3 is placed among ORFs of uncertain function. V lost 7 bases to trimming and J lost 3 bases; unmatched junction nucleotides: 7. The CDR3 is made up of 14 amino acids. The CDR3 sequence is CARGGVIYYNEQFF. The CDR3 nucleotides are TGTGCCAGAGGGGGGGTGATATACTACAATGAGCAGTTCTTC.

The V gene is TRBV12-5, the J gene TRBJ1-1; the D gene is possibly TRBD1 (6 bases). This CDR3 comprises 15 residues. In germline, CDR1 is LGHNT, CDR2 FRNRAP. V shed 1 base and J shed 0 bases, with 9 bases lying between them. CDR3 in amino acids: CASGLGRTVNTEAFF. The CDR3 DNA is TGTGCTAGTGGTTTGGGACGGACAGTGAACACTGAAGCTTTCTTT.

This chain uses TRBV5-1 with TRBJ2-7; a possible D gene is TRBD1 (6 bases). The germline V gene encodes CDR1 SGHRS and CDR2 YFSETQ. The CDR3 sequence is 15 residues long. V gave up 4 bases and J gave up 0 bases, with 14 bases separating them. This chain's CDR3 is CASSLNRVRSYEQYF. CDR3 nucleotide sequence: TGCGCCAGCAGCCTCAACAGGGTCCGCTCCTACGAGCAGTACTTC.

The rearrangement uses TRBV12-3 or TRBV12-4 and TRBJ2-7; possible D gene TRBD1, 6 bases. The CDR3 contains 13 residues. V lost 6 bases to trimming and J lost 2 bases, with 11 bases between them. CDR3 in amino acids: CASSVAGAYEQYF. CDR3 nucleotide sequence: TGTGCCAGCAGCGTCGCAGGGGCCTACGAGCAGTACTTC.

This chain joins TRBV5-4 and TRBJ1-2, with D uncertain. The V gene lost 0 bases and the J gene lost 8 bases, with 8 bases spanning the gap. This CDR3 contains 12 residues. CDR1 SGHNT and CDR2 YYREEE come from the germline V gene (reference sequence). The CDR3 DNA sequence: TGTGCCAGCAGCTTGGACCAGTTGGGCTACACCTTC. Its protein product is CASSLDQLGYTF.

The CDR3 protein is CASSHGTYGTSGYTF. For the CDR3, the DNA is TGTGCCAGCAGTCATGGGACCTATGGGACATCTGGCTACACCTTC. The chain carries TRBV28 and TRBJ1-2, with a weak D call TRBD1 (6 bases). Looked up from germline, CDR1 is MDHEN and CDR2 is SYDVKM. This CDR3 comprises 15 residues. Trimming cost V 5 bases and J 7 bases, with 20 bases left between them.

CDR3 bases: TGTGCCAGCAGCGCCTCCGGGACACCGAACTATGGCTACACCTTC. Translation gives CASSASGTPNYGYTF. The chain joins TRBV7-9 to TRBJ1-2; maybe TRBD1 (6 bases). The CDR3 is 15 residues long. CDR1 and CDR2 (germline): SEHNR, FQNEAQ (reference sequence). Between the trimmed V and J ends, which lost 5 bases and 2 bases, there was a span of 15 bases.

This clone was seen a few times. This chain links TRBV5-1 with TRBJ2-7, with 14 bases fitting TRBD2. Germline-derived CDR1 and CDR2 are SGHRS and YFSETQ. The CDR3 runs 14 residues. The junction had 3 bases not matched to a gene; V was cut back by 4 bases and J by 6 bases. The CDR3 coding sequence is TGCGCCAGCAGCGCCGGGACTAGCGGGAGCGAGCAGTACTTC. Translation: CASSAGTSGSEQYF.

J is TRBJ1-4 and V is TRBV4-1; no firm D call. This CDR3 comprises 18 residues. The germline V and J ends were trimmed by 0 bases and 1 base, with 15 bases remaining between them. Germline V gene lookup returns CDR1 MGHRA and CDR2 YSYEKL. The CDR3 bases are TGCGCCAGCAGCCAAGACTTTGAGAGCTACAGAACTAATGAAAAACTGTTTTTT. Its translation: CASSQDFESYRTNEKLFF.

The CDR3 DNA sequence: TGTGCCACCAGCAGAGATCCAGGGCTTGGGGCCAACGTCCTGACTTTC. It is translated as CATSRDPGLGANVLTF. This sequence joins TRBV15 and TRBJ2-6; TRBD1 might be the D (5 bases). Trimming cost V 0 bases and J 3 bases, with 9 bases left between them. The CDR3 loop spans 16 amino acids. Germline values: CDR1 LNHNV, CDR2 YYDKDF (reference sequence).

This clone was detected only once. V gene TRBV28 combines with J gene TRBJ1-5; D gene ambiguous. This CDR3 is built from 16 residues. The V end was cut by 3 bases, the J end by 0 bases, with 12 bases between. Germline V CDR1 and CDR2: MDHEN, SYDVKM. CDR3 sequence (DNA): TGTGCCAGCAGTTTTTTGCGCGGTTTTAGCAATCAGCCCCAGCATTTT. This codes for CASSFLRGFSNQPQHF.

This rearrangement joins TRBV3-1 (or the pseudogene TRBV3-2) to TRBJ2-1; possible D gene TRBD2, 6 bases. Trimming cost V 4 bases and J 9 bases, with 16 bases left between them. CDR3 length: 14 residues. Germline V gives CDR1 LGHDT, CDR2 YNNKEL (reference sequence). In nucleotides, the CDR3 is TGTGCCAGCAGCCTTGGGACTTTAAACGGTGAGCAGTTCTTC. It encodes CASSLGTLNGEQFF.

CDR3 in DNA: TGTGCCAGCAGTCCGCCTCGCAGGGGGCAGCCCCAGCATTTT. Protein: CASSPPRRGQPQHF. The chain is built from TRBV28 and TRBJ1-5; 7 nucleotides agree with TRBD1. V shed 5 bases and J 7 bases; nucleotides not matched to a gene: 8. This CDR3 has 14 amino acids. CDR1 and CDR2 from the germline V gene are MDHEN and SYDVKM.

This clone was observed a few times. J is TRBJ2-7 and V is TRBV11-1; D might be TRBD2 (5 bases). Germline V lookup: CDR1 SGHAT, CDR2 FQDESV (reference sequence). The CDR3 runs to 14 residues. Trimming removed 4 bases from V and 3 bases from J, with 13 bases in between. The chain's CDR3 is CASSYRENSYEQYF. In DNA form, the CDR3 reads TGTGCCAGCAGCTACCGGGAAAACAGCTACGAGCAGTACTTC. The full variable domain, in which reference TRBV11-1 and TRBJ2-7 provide the parts outside the CDR3, is EAEVAQSPRYKITEKSQAVAFWCDPISGHATLYWYRQILGQGPELLVQFQDESVVDDSQLPKDRFSAERLKGVDSTLKIQPAELGDSAMYLCASSYRENSYEQYFGPGTRLTVT.

The rearrangement joins TRBV5-5 to TRBJ1-3; D not certain. The CDR3 sequence is 16 residues long. V was trimmed by 4 bases and J by 0 bases, leaving 14 bases between them. Germline V CDR1 and CDR2: SGHKS, YYEKEE (reference sequence). The DNA of the CDR3 is TGTGCCAGCAGCCGAGAGGTCCTCCTCTCTGGAAACACCATATATTTT. The encoded protein is CASSREVLLSGNTIYF.